One and the same sample provided the 5 T cell receptor beta chains below, sequenced in a study of shared clonotypes between healthy human individuals. Using immunoSEQ multiplex PCR, the repertoire was profiled, and TCRdb retains in-frame clones only, with some absent. The data contain about 1.1 million clones, approximately 80% of them seen just once; the ten biggest clones take up about 0.94%. Sample: memory CD4+ T cells from PBMCs. Subset defined: CD45RA-negative fraction. The receptors derive from a young man in good health. Some clones in this sample may be carry-over from other donors' samples.

The chain employs TRBV7-6 and TRBJ2-1; D is possibly TRBD2 (5 bases). Trimming removed 7 bases from V and 7 bases from J, with 14 bases in between. CDR3 length equals 13 residues. Germline assignment: CDR1 SGHVS and CDR2 FNYEAQ. The CDR3 DNA is TGTGCCAGCAAGGGCTGGGAGAGAAATGAGCAGTTCTTC. This codes for CASKGWERNEQFF.

Concerning this clone itself: The same CDR3 can be traced to other DNA sequences in this sample. The chain is built from TRBV28 and TRBJ1-5; tentative D call: TRBD1 (6 bases). Looked up from germline, CDR1 is MDHEN and CDR2 is SYDVKM. The CDR3 loop spans 12 amino acids. V gave up 6 bases and J gave up 4 bases, with 7 bases separating them. The CDR3 coding sequence is TGTGCCAGCAGACAGGGTAATCAGCCCCAGCATTTT. It yields the protein CASRQGNQPQHF.

At least ten counts were recorded for this clone. This chain links TRBV10-3 with TRBJ2-7; 8 bases align to TRBD2. This CDR3 is 15 amino acids long. Trimming removed 4 bases from V and 0 bases from J; junction bases left unmatched: 5. Germline CDR1 and CDR2: ENHRY and SYGVKD. Here the CDR3 reads CAISAGGALSYEQYF. CDR3 nucleotide sequence: TGTGCCATCAGTGCGGGGGGGGCCCTCTCCTACGAGCAGTACTTC.

The V gene is TRBV9, the J gene TRBJ2-2; perhaps TRBD1 as D (6 bases). CDR3 length: 17 amino acids. V lost 1 base, J lost 5 bases, and 18 bases lay in between. Germline lookup yields CDR1 SGDLS and CDR2 YYNGEE. The CDR3 loop reads CASSVSRDTRPTGELFF. CDR3 in DNA: TGTGCCAGCAGCGTATCCCGGGACACCCGGCCTACCGGGGAGCTGTTTTTT. Full variable domain (missing parts from reference TRBV9 and TRBJ2-2): DSGVTQTPKHLITATGQRVTLRCSPRSGDLSVYWYQQSLDQGLQFLIQYYNGEERAKGNILERFSAQQFPDLHSELNLSSLELGDSALYFCASSVSRDTRPTGELFFGEGSRLTVL.

The chain recombines TRBV6-1 with TRBJ2-7; D is ambiguous. V was trimmed by 7 bases and J by 2 bases, leaving 12 bases between them. CDR3 length: 13 residues. CDR1 is MNHNS, CDR2 SASEGT, per germline. The CDR3 reads CASISTTTYEQYF. The CDR3 nucleotides are TGTGCCAGCATCAGTACTACAACCTACGAGCAGTACTTC.